The subject of this entry is one TCR beta chain. The antigen is undetermined. The data originate from a study of PD-1 blockade in classical Hodgkin lymphoma. General study findings and limits: Healthy donors were reported to have higher baseline TCR diversity than newly diagnosed patients.

Clones were sequenced by immunoSEQ multiplex PCR, and TCRdb holds only the in-frame ones, with some missing. The sample comprises some 33,000 clones, over 75% of which are singletons, and about 18% rests with the top ten. Time point given: cycle 4 day 1 (C4D1), after five to seven weeks of nivolumab. All patients relapsed after autologous stem cell transplantation, and brentuximab vedotin exposure varied. This CDR3 comprises 15 residues. CDR1 and CDR2 (germline): MNHNS, SASEGT. V shed 4 bases and J shed 5 bases, with 17 bases lying between them. This sequence was found in a human donor with classical Hodgkin lymphoma. Sample: peripheral blood mononuclear cells (PBMCs), taken before the fourth cycle of nivolumab. The rearrangement links TRBV6-1 to TRBJ1-2; possibly TRBD1 for D (5 bases). CDR3 DNA: TGTGCCAGCAGTGGGCCGGGGCGTCAAATATATGGCTACACCTTC. It codes for CASSGPGRQIYGYTF.